This T cell receptor beta chain came from a study of response to subunit inactivated influenza vaccine. Study findings and constraints: That few new T cells are recruited by each seasonal influenza vaccination was the authors' suggestion.

Each CDR3 protein is one row after TCRdb ran MiXCR on the RT-PCR reads. The sample has more than 500,000 distinct CDR3 sequences, 10% to 12% seen once; the top ten hold 11%. CDR3 length equals 14 residues. Trimming took 5 bases from V and 7 from J, leaving 17 bases between them. Germline V CDR1 and CDR2: MNHEY, SMNVEV (reference sequence). Details on this clonotype: Its matching antigen is unknown.

These data also formed part of another study, on T cells expressing NK-cell markers. That paper states: The TCR beta cDNA came from 5'RACE template switching with UMIs. HCMV serostatus: seven of eight sequenced donors positive, one negative. For several experiments, T cell sorting was restricted to the alpha-beta TCR population by means of an anti-gamma-delta TCR antibody.

The J gene is TRBJ1-2, the V gene TRBV27, with D maybe TRBD1 (5 bases). This receptor was identified in a man aged 50 to 59 who received an inactivated influenza vaccine. The material sequenced was PBMCs from blood, taken on the day of vaccination. The CDR3, as DNA: TGTGCCAGCAGTCCCCGGGACCTCACGGGTGGCTACACCTTC. This sequence encodes CASSPRDLTGGYTF.